What follows are 12 T cell receptor beta chains derived from one specimen sequenced in a study of T-cell memory formation after mild COVID-19. TCRdb reprocessed the 5' RACE reads with MiXCR, giving one entry per CDR3 protein. Among under 400,000 distinct CDR3 sequences listed, 25% to 30% were seen once. Material for sequencing was PBMCs or a T cell subset sorted from them (not recorded which). Receptors originate from an adult woman who had mild COVID-19 (a few samples of this study predate the infection). Cell type and time point are not known.

This chain connects TRBV24-1 to TRBJ2-5; D is possibly TRBD1 or TRBD2 (6 bases each). The CDR3 has 12 amino acids. Germline-derived CDR1 and CDR2 are KGHDR and SFDVKD. The V end was cut by 11 bases, the J end by 4 bases, with 13 bases between. CDR3 sequence (DNA): TGTGCCAGATTAAAGGGGGGAGAGACCCAGTACTTC. As protein: CARLKGGETQYF.

The J gene is TRBJ2-7, the V gene TRBV20-1; TRBD2 matches 13 bases. Trimming removed 5 bases from V and 4 bases from J; junction bases left unmatched: 11. Looked up from germline, CDR1 is DFQATT and CDR2 is SNEGSKA (reference sequence). The CDR3 sequence is 16 residues long. In DNA form, the CDR3 reads TGCAGTGCTTTACGCACGGGACTAGCGGGAAGATACGAGCAGTACTTC. This sequence encodes CSALRTGLAGRYEQYF.

The V gene is TRBV20-1, the J gene TRBJ2-4, with TRBD1 as a possible D gene (5 bases). The CDR3 runs to 14 residues. Germline CDR1 DFQATT, CDR2 SNEGSKA (reference sequence). Trimming left V 0 bases short and J 7 bases short, with 13 bases between. The CDR3 protein is CSAREPSPGNIQYF. The DNA for the CDR3 is TGCAGTGCTAGAGAACCCTCCCCAGGGAACATTCAGTACTTC.

This chain connects TRBV5-1 to TRBJ2-3; the D gene is possibly TRBD2 (5 bases). This CDR3 is 16 amino acids long. Germline V gene data show CDR1 as SGHRS and CDR2 as YFSETQ. Trimming stripped 3 bases from V and 0 bases from J, with 14 bases between. CDR3 region: CASSWGTGSSTDTQYF. The CDR3 DNA reads TGCGCCAGCAGCTGGGGAACGGGGTCCAGCACAGATACGCAGTATTTT.

The V and J genes are TRBV20-1 and TRBJ2-7, with 7 nucleotides matching TRBD2. The V gene end was trimmed by 6 bases and the J gene end by 0 bases; junction bases not matched to a gene: 2. The CDR3 is 12 residues long. Germline values: CDR1 DFQATT, CDR2 SNEGSKA (reference sequence). This CDR3 reads CSAGDYSYEQYF. CDR3 DNA sequence: TGCAGTGCCGGGGACTACTCCTACGAGCAGTACTTC.

This chain uses TRBV10-3 with TRBJ1-4; D is uncertain. The V end was cut by 4 bases, the J end by 3 bases, with 12 bases between. Germline CDR1 ENHRY, CDR2 SYGVKD. This CDR3 comprises 15 residues. The CDR3 DNA sequence: TGTGCCATCAGTGTCGGGGAAGTGGCTAATGAAAAACTGTTTTTT. Protein: CAISVGEVANEKLFF.

This clonotype has more than one count but fewer than ten. This rearrangement joins TRBV5-1 to TRBJ2-2; 7 bases line up with TRBD1. The CDR3 contains 16 residues. J was trimmed by 2 bases and V by 1 base; bases with no gene match: 5. In germline, CDR1 is SGHRS, CDR2 YFSETQ. The CDR3 region has the DNA TGCGCCAGCAGCTTGCTCGGACAGGCTAACACCGGGGAGCTGTTTTTT. Protein sequence: CASSLLGQANTGELFF.

The sample holds a few counts of this clonotype. The V gene is TRBV5-8, the J gene TRBJ2-2, with D uncertain. The CDR3 contains 14 residues. V shed 4 bases and J shed 5 bases, with 12 bases lying between them. Germline V gives CDR1 SGHTS, CDR2 YDEGEE. CDR3 sequence (DNA): TGTGCCAGCAGCCCTCCGAGCAGGACCGGGGAGCTGTTTTTT. Translated, it gives CASSPPSRTGELFF.

The chain links TRBV11-2 to TRBJ2-1; 11 bases are shared with TRBD2. Germline V lookup: CDR1 SGHAT, CDR2 FQNNGV. The trim removed 3 bases at V and 4 bases at J, leaving 11 bases unmatched. The CDR3 spans 18 residues. The CDR3 loop is CASSFWLAGGTRYNEQFF. The CDR3 nucleotides are TGTGCCAGCAGCTTCTGGCTAGCGGGAGGAACGCGGTACAATGAGCAGTTCTTC.

V is TRBV7-8 and J is TRBJ2-1, with 10 bases matching TRBD2. Germline trimming cut 5 bases from V and 7 bases from J; bases unmatched to any gene: 11. CDR3 length equals 16 residues. Looked up from germline, CDR1 is SGHVS and CDR2 is FQNEAQ. In nucleotides, the CDR3 is TGTGCCAGCAGCCCGCTAGGTCTAGCGGGAGAGAATGAGCAGTTCTTC. Translated, it gives CASSPLGLAGENEQFF.

The chain couples TRBV11-2 to TRBJ2-1; 8 bases are a match to TRBD2. The CDR3 is made up of 14 amino acids. V shed 5 bases and J 6 bases; nucleotides not matched to a gene: 6. Germline V lookup: CDR1 SGHAT, CDR2 FQNNGV. CDR3 amino acids: CASSPVAGGNEQFF. The DNA of the CDR3 is TGTGCCAGCAGCCCAGTGGCGGGAGGCAATGAGCAGTTCTTC.

This clonotype was observed at least ten times. The V call is TRBV7-9, the J call TRBJ2-3; D uncertain. Germline V lookup: CDR1 SEHNR, CDR2 FQNEAQ (reference sequence). The CDR3 runs to 14 residues. V was pared by 3 bases and J by 2 bases, with 9 bases between. The CDR3 reads CASSFPGYTDTQYF. CDR3 bases: TGTGCCAGCAGCTTCCCCGGGTACACAGATACGCAGTATTTT.